The T cell receptor beta chain described here comes from a study of shared clonotypes between healthy human individuals. Findings and caveats of the study: Non-shared clonotypes were found to have lower generation probabilities than the clonotypes that were shared by all four of the sorted-subset donors. Incomplete sequencing of sorted subsets was indicated by rarefaction despite large depth. The low donor count limited represented genetic and exposure-history diversity.

Note on this clone: Its antigen is currently unknown.

The CDR3 sequence is 15 residues long. Per the germline V gene, CDR1 is MNHNS and CDR2 is SASEGT. V lost 3 bases and J 2 bases, leaving 14 bases between the germline ends. Original methodology: Filtering differed since immunoSEQ provided only junctions, with no quality scores. The protocol was immunoSEQ multiplex PCR, while the TCRdb copy is restricted to in-frame clones and leaves out a portion. D and trimming come from the DNA, and the V and J calls and clone size come from that table. The data contain hundreds of thousands of clones, about 96% of them singletons. The sequence was obtained from a woman aged 30 to 39 in good health. The rearrangement links TRBV6-1 to TRBJ2-7; D remains unclear. The sequencing input was naive CD4+ T cells sorted from blood. As to subset: CD45RA+ positively selected. The CDR3 bases are TGTGCCAGCAGTGATTTCGGAAGATGGGCCTACGAGCAGTACTTC. This codes for CASSDFGRWAYEQYF.